This T cell receptor (beta chain) was retrieved from a study of shared clonotypes between healthy human individuals. This CDR3 is built from 13 residues. Germline V gene sequence: CDR1 SGHRS, CDR2 YFSETQ. V lost 7 bases, J lost 5 bases, and 16 bases lay in between. Method: immunoSEQ multiplex PCR; TCRdb's copy keeps in-frame clones and lacks some. Of some 1 million clones listed, more than 60% are singletons. This sequence was found in a young man in good health. Sequences were obtained from memory CD4+ T cells sorted from blood. The sample's subset: CD45RA-negative fraction. The V call is TRBV5-1, the J call TRBJ2-7; D not certain. The CDR3 nucleotides read TGCGCCAGCGGATCAGGTGACACCCACGAGCAGTACTTC. Its protein product is CASGSGDTHEQYF.